This T cell receptor beta chain derives from a study of cytomegalovirus exposure and HLA in healthy donors. The CDR3 is 14 residues long. Trimming took off 1 base at V and 4 bases at J, with 11 bases between the two ends. The germline gives CDR1 SGHRS, CDR2 YFSETQ. This PCR relied on a set of 60 Vbeta primers and 13 Jbeta primers. Produced via immunoSEQ multiplex PCR; TCRdb's table is partial and in-frame only. In the table there are roughly 160,000 clones, around 77% of which are singletons. Sequenced sample: PBMCs. The clonotype comes from a woman aged 30 to 39 in good health and CMV-seronegative. The chain is built from TRBV5-1 and TRBJ1-2, with D uncertain. The CDR3: CASSLPGIAYGYTF. Written as DNA, the CDR3 is TGCGCCAGCAGCTTGCCCGGGATCGCCTATGGCTACACCTTC.